A single sample is the source of the 5 T cell receptor beta chains below, sequenced in a study of T cells expressing NK-cell markers. TCRdb reprocessed the 5' RACE reads; each CDR3 protein has one entry and no DNA is given. This table holds about 390,000 distinct CDR3 sequences. The sequenced sample was blood T cells: a sorted CD56 or NKG2C T cell subset, CD4+ or CD8+ T cells, or bulk PBMC T cells (not recorded which). The receptors stem from a woman aged 45 to 65 in good health.

The J gene is TRBJ2-2, the V gene TRBV4-1; there is no DNA to check the TCRdb D call of TRBD2. Germline CDR1 is MGHRA and CDR2 is YSYEKL. This CDR3 is built from 17 residues. The CDR3 sequence is CASSQGLAGGLVRELFF.

V gene TRBV5-1 combines with J gene TRBJ2-5. The CDR3 loop spans 13 amino acids. Per the germline V gene, CDR1 is SGHRS and CDR2 is YFSETQ. CDR3 sequence reads: CASSLTSERTQYF.

V usage is TRBV15 and J usage is TRBJ2-2; absent DNA, TCRdb's TRBD1 call cannot be checked. CDR3 length equals 12 residues. Germline V gene sequence: CDR1 LNHNV, CDR2 YYDKDF (reference sequence). The CDR3 is CATRQGEGELFF.

This sequence joins TRBV3-1 and TRBJ2-7; TCRdb indicates TRBD1, and absent DNA this call remains unverified. Germline V CDR1 and CDR2: LGHDT, YNNKEL (reference sequence). CDR3 size: 14 residues. CDR3 sequence reads: CASSQDRVGYEQYF.

The CDR3 sequence: CSALPTGTNYGYTF. The chain recombines TRBV20-1 with TRBJ1-2; TCRdb's D call, TRBD1, is unchecked because there is no DNA. Germline-derived CDR1 and CDR2 are DFQATT and SNEGSKA (reference sequence). The CDR3 covers 14 residues.